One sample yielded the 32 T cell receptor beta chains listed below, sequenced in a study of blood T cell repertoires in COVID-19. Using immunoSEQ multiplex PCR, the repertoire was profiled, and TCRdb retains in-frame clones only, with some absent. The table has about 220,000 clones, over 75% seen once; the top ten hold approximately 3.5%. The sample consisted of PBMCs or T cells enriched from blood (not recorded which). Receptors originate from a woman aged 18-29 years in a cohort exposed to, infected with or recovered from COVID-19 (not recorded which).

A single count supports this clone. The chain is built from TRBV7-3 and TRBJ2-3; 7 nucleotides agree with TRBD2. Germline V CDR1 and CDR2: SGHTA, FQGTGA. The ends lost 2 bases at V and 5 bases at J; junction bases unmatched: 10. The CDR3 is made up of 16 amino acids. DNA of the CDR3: TGTGCCAGCAGCTTATTCGTGGGAGGGCCGGTAGATACGCAGTATTTT. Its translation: CASSLFVGGPVDTQYF.

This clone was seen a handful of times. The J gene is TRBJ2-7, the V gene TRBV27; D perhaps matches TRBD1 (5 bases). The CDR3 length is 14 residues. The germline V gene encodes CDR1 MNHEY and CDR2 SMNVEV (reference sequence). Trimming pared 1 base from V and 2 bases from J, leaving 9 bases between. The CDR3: CASSLWGAAYEQYF. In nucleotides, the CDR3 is TGTGCCAGCAGTTTATGGGGCGCAGCCTACGAGCAGTACTTC.

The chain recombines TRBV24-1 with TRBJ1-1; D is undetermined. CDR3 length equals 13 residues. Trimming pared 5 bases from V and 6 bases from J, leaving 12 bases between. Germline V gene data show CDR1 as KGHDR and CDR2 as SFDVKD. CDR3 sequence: CATSGGSGAEAFF. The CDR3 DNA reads TGTGCCACCAGTGGAGGGAGTGGAGCTGAAGCTTTCTTT.

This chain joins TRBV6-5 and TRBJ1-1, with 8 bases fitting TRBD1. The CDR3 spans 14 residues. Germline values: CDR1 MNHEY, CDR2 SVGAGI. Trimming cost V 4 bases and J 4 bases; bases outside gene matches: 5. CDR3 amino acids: CASSLGQAVTEAFF. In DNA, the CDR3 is TGTGCCAGCAGTTTGGGACAGGCGGTCACTGAAGCTTTCTTT.

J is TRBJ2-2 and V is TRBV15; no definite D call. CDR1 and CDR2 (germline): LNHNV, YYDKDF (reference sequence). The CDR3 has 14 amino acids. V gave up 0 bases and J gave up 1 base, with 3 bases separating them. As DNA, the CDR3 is TGTGCCACCAGCAGAGACCAGAACACCGGGGAGCTGTTTTTT. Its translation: CATSRDQNTGELFF.

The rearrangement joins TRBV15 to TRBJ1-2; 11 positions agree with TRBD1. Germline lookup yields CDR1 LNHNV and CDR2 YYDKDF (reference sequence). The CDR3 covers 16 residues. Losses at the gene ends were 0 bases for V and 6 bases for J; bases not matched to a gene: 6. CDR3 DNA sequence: TGTGCCACCAGCAGAGAAATTCGGACAGGGGGCGATGGCTACACCTTC. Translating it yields CATSREIRTGGDGYTF.

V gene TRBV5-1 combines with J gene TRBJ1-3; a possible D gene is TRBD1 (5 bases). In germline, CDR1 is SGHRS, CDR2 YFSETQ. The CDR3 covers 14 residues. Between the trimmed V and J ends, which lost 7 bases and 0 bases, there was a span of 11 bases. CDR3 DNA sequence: TGCGCCAGCTGTAAGGGGATCTCTGGAAACACCATATATTTT. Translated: CASCKGISGNTIYF.

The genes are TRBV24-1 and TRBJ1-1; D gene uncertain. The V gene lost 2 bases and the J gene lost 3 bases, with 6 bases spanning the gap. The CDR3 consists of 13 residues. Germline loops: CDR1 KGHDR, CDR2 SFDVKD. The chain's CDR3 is CATSDYGDTEAFF. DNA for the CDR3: TGTGCCACCAGTGATTACGGGGACACTGAAGCTTTCTTT.

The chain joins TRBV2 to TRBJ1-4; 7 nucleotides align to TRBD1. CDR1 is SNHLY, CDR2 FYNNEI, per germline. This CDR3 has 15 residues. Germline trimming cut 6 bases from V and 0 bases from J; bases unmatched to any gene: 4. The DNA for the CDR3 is TGTGCCAGCAGGGTACAGGGGACAACTAATGAAAAACTGTTTTTT. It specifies CASRVQGTTNEKLFF.

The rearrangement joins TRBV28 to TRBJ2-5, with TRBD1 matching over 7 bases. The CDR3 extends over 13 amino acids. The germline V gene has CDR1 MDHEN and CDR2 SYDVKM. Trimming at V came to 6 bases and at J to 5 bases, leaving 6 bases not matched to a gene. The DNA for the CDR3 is TGTGCCAGCAGAGAACAGGGGCAGGAGACCCAGTACTTC. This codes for CASREQGQETQYF.

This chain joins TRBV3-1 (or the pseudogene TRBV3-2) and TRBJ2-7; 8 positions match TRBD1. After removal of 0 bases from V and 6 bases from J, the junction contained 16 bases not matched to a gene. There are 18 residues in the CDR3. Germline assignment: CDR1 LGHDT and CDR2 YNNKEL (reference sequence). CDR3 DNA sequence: TGTGCCAGCAGCCAAGAGCAGACAGGGGTGAAACTACGGGGCGAGCAGTACTTC. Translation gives CASSQEQTGVKLRGEQYF.

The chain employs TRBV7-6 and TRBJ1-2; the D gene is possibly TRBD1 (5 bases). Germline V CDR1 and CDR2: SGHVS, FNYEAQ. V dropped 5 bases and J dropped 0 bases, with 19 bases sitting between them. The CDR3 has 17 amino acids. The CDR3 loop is CASSDPRRGVTNYGYTF. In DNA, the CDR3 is TGTGCCAGCAGCGACCCGAGGCGGGGGGTTACTAACTATGGCTACACCTTC.

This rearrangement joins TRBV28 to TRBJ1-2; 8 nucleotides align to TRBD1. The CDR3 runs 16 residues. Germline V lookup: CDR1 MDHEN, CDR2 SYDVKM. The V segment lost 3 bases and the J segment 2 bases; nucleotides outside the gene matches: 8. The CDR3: CASSLNTWTGNYGYTF. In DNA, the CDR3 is TGTGCCAGCAGTTTGAACACATGGACAGGGAACTATGGCTACACCTTC.

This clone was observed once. This CDR3 reads CASTSADTSYNSPLHF. Written as DNA, the CDR3 is TGTGCCAGCACCTCCGCGGACACTTCTTATAATTCACCCCTCCACTTT. The chain links TRBV28 to TRBJ1-6, with D perhaps matching TRBD1 (5 bases). The CDR3 has 16 residues. The V end lost 7 bases, the J end lost 4 bases, and 17 bases lay between the germline ends. CDR1 is MDHEN, CDR2 SYDVKM, per germline.

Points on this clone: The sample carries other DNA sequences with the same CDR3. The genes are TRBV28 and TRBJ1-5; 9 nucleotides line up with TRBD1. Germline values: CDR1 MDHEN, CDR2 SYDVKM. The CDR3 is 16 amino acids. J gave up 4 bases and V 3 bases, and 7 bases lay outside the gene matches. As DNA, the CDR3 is TGTGCCAGCAGTTTGAGCGGACAGGGGCGGAATCAGCCCCAGCATTTT. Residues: CASSLSGQGRNQPQHF.

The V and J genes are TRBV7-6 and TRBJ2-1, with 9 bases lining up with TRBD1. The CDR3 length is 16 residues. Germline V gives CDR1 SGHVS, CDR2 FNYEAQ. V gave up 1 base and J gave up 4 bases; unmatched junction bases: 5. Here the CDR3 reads CASSLVGTGTYNEQFF. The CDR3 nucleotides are TGTGCCAGCAGCTTAGTTGGGACAGGGACGTACAATGAGCAGTTCTTC.

The CDR3 DNA sequence: TGTGCCAGCAGCGGGAACAGGGGAACTGAAGCTTTCTTT. Protein sequence: CASSGNRGTEAFF. The chain carries TRBV11-2 and TRBJ1-1; 7 bases are shared with TRBD1. J was trimmed by 5 bases and V by 5 bases; bases with no gene match: 5. The CDR3 contains 13 residues. Germline V gene data show CDR1 as SGHAT and CDR2 as FQNNGV.

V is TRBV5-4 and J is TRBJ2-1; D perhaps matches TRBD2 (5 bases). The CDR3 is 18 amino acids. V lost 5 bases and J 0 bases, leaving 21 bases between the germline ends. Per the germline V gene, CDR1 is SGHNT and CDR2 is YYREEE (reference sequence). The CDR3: CASRRKESSLSSYNEQFF. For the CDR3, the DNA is TGTGCCAGCAGGAGGAAAGAGTCTAGCTTGAGCTCCTACAATGAGCAGTTCTTC.

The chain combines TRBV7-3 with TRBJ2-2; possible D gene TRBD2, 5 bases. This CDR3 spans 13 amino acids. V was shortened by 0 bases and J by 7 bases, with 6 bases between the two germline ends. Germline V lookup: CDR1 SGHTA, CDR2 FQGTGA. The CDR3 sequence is CASSLTEDGELFF. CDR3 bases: TGTGCCAGCAGCTTAACGGAGGACGGGGAGCTGTTTTTT.

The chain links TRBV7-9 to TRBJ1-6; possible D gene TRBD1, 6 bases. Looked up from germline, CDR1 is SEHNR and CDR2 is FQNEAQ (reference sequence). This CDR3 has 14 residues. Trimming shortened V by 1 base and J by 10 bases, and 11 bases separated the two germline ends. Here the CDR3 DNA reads TGTGCCAGCAGCTTAGGACAGGAGCAATCACCCCTCCACTTT. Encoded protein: CASSLGQEQSPLHF.

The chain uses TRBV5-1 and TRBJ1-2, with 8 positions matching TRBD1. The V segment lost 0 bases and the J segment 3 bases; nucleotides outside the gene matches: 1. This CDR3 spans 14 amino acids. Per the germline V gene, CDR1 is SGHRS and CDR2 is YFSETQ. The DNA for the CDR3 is TGCGCCAGCAGCTTGGAGACAGGGGACTATGGCTACACCTTC. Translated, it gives CASSLETGDYGYTF. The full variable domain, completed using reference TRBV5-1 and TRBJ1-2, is KAGVTQTPRYLIKTRGQQVTLSCSPISGHRSVSWYQQTPGQGLQFLFEYFSETQRNKGNFPGRFSGRQFSNSRSEMNVSTLELGDSALYLCASSLETGDYGYTFGSGTRLTVV.

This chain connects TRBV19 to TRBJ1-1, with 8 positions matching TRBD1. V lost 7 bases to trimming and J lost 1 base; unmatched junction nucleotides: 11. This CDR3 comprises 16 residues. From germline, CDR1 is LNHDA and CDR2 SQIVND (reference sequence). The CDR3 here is CASNRPGTGANTEAFF. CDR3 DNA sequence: TGTGCCAGTAATCGTCCCGGGACAGGCGCGAACACTGAAGCTTTCTTT.

The CDR3: CASSLVASGESSYEQYF. The CDR3 coding sequence is TGCGCCAGCAGCTTGGTAGCTAGCGGGGAAAGCTCCTACGAGCAGTACTTC. V gene TRBV5-1 combines with J gene TRBJ2-7, with TRBD2 identical over 9 bases. This CDR3 contains 17 residues. Germline V gene data show CDR1 as SGHRS and CDR2 as YFSETQ. Trimming cost V 0 bases and J 0 bases; bases outside gene matches: 7.

The CDR3 loop is CASSMGGGGNEQFF. The CDR3 nucleotides are TGTGCCAGTAGTATGGGCGGGGGAGGCAATGAGCAGTTCTTC. J is TRBJ2-1 and V is TRBV19, with 7 bases fitting TRBD2. Germline lookup yields CDR1 LNHDA and CDR2 SQIVND (reference sequence). The CDR3 is made up of 14 amino acids. V lost 3 bases to trimming and J lost 6 bases; unmatched junction nucleotides: 5.

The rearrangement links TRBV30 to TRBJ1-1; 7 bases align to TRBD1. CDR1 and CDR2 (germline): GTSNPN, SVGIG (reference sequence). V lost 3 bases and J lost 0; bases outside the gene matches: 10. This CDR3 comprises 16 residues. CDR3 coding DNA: TGTGCCTGGAGACCCCCAGGGGGGCCCTTGAACACTGAAGCTTTCTTT. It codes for CAWRPPGGPLNTEAFF.

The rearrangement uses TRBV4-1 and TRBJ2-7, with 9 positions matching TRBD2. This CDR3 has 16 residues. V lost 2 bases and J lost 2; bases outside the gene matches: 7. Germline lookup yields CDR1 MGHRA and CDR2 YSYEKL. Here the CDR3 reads CASSQNVAGATYEQYF. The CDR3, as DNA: TGCGCCAGCAGCCAAAATGTAGCGGGGGCAACCTACGAGCAGTACTTC.

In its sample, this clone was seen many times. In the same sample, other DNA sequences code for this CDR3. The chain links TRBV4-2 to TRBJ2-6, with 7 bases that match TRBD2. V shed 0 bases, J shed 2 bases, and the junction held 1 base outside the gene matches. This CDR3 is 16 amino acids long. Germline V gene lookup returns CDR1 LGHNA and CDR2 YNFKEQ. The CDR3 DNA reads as TGTGCCAGCAGCCAAGATGGGGGGGCTGGGGCCAACGTCCTGACTTTC. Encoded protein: CASSQDGGAGANVLTF.

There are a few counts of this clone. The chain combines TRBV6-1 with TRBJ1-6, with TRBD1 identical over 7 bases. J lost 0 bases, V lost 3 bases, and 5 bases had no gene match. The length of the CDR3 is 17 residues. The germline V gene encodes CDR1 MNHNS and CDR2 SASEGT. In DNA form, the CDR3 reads TGTGCCAGCAGTGACAGACAGGGAAGCTCCTATAATTCACCCCTCCACTTT. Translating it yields CASSDRQGSSYNSPLHF.

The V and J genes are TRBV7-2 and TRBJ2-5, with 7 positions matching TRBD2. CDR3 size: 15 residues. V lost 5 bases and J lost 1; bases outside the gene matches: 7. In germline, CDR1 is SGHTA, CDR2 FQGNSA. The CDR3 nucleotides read TGTGCCAGCAGCGCCCGGGGGGTTCGCCAAGAGACCCAGTACTTC. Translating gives CASSARGVRQETQYF.

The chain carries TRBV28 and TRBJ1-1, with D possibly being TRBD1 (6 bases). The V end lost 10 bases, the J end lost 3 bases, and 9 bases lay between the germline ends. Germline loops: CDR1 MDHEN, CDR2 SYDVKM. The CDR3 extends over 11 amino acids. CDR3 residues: CATGQYTEAFF. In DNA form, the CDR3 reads TGTGCCACCGGACAGTACACTGAAGCTTTCTTT.

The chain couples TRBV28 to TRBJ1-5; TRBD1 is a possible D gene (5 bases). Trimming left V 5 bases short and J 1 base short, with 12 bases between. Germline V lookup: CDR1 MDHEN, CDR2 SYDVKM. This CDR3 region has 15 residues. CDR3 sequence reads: CASSLRGRSNQPQHF. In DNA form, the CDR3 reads TGTGCCAGCAGTCTAAGGGGTAGAAGCAATCAGCCCCAGCATTTT.

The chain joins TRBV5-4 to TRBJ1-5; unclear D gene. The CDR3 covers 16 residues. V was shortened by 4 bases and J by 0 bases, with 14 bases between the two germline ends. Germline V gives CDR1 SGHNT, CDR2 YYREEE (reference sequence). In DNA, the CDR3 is TGTGCCAGCAGCCCCCGCCCAGGTGTTAGCAATCAGCCCCAGCATTTT. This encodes CASSPRPGVSNQPQHF.